This T cell receptor (beta chain) was sequenced in a study of T-cell memory formation after mild COVID-19. The wider study: The TCR clusters were mostly specific to one donor.

The V gene end was trimmed by 3 bases and the J gene end by 4 bases; junction bases not matched to a gene: 8. CDR1 MGHDK and CDR2 SYGVNS come from the germline V gene. This CDR3 contains 16 residues. One entry per CDR3 protein, called by TCRdb with MiXCR from the 5' RACE reads. This sample has more than 250,000 distinct CDR3 sequences, with roughly 17% found just once. Study results and limitations: Mostly located in CM and EM were contracting CD4+ clones, with contracting CD8+ clones located in EMRA.

This clonotype was seen ten or more times. Its specificity is unknown. Input material: PBMCs or a T cell subset sorted from them (not recorded which). This TCR was recovered from a man aged 18 to 35 who had mild COVID-19 (a few samples of this study predate the infection). Cell type and time point are not known. The chain carries TRBV25-1 and TRBJ2-5; TRBD1 agrees at 10 bases. The CDR3 reads CASSDRDRGSRETQYF. The CDR3 nucleotides are TGTGCCAGCAGTGACCGGGACAGGGGTAGTCGAGAGACCCAGTACTTC.